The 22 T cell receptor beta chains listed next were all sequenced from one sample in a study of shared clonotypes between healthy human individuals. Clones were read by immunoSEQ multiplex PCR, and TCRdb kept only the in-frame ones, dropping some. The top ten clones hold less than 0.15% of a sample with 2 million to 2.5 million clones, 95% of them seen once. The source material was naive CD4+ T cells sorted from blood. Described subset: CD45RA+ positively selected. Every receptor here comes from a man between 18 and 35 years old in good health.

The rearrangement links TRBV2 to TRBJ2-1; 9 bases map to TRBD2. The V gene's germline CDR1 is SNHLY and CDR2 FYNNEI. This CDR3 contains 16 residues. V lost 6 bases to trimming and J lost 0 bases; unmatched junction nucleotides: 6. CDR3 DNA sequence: TGTGCCAGCAGGACTAGCGGTTGGAGCTCCTACAATGAGCAGTTCTTC. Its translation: CASRTSGWSSYNEQFF.

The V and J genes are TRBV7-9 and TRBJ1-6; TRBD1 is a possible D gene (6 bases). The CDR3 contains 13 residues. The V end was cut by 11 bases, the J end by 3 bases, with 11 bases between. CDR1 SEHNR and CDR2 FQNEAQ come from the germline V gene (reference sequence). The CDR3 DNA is TGTGCCCCGGGGGCCGACTATAATTCACCCCTCCACTTT. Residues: CAPGADYNSPLHF.

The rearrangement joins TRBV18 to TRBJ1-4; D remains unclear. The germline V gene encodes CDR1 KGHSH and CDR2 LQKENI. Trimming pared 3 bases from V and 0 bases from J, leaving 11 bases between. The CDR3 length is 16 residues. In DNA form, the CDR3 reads TGTGCCAGCTCACCGAGACATGTTGCAACTAATGAAAAACTGTTTTTT. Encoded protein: CASSPRHVATNEKLFF.

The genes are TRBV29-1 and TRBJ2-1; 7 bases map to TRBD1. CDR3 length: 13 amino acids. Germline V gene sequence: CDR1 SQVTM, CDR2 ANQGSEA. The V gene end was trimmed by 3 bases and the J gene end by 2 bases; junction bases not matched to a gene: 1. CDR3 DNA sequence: TGCAGCGTTGAGACAGGGACCTACAATGAGCAGTTCTTC. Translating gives CSVETGTYNEQFF.

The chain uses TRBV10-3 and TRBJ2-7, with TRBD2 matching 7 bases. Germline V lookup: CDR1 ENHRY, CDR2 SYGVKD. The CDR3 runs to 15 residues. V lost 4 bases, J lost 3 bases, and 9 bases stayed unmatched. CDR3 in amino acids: CAISAGGPSFYEQYF. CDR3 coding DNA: TGTGCCATCAGTGCGGGAGGCCCATCTTTCTACGAGCAGTACTTC.

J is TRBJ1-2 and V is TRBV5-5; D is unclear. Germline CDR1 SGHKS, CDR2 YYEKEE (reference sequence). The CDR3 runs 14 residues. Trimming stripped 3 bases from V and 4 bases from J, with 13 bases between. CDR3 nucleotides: TGTGCCAGCAGCTCCAGGCCGGAGGTCTATGGCTACACCTTC. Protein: CASSSRPEVYGYTF.

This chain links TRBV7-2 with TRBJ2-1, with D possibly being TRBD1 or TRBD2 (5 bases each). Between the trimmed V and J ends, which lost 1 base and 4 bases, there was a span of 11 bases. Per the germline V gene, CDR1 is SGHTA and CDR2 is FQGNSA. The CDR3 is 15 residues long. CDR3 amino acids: CASSLGQPGYNEQFF. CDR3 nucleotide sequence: TGTGCCAGCAGCTTAGGACAGCCGGGGTACAATGAGCAGTTCTTC.

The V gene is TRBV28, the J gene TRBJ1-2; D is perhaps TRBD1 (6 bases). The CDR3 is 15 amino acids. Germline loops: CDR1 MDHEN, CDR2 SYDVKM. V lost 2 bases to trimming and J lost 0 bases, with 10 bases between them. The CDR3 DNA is TGTGCCAGCAGTTTAGTCGGGGGCTCTAACTATGGCTACACCTTC. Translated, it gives CASSLVGGSNYGYTF.

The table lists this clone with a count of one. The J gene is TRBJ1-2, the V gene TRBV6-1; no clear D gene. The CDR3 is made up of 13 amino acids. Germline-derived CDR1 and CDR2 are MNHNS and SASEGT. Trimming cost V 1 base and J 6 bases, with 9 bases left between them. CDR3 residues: CASSEGQLNGYTF. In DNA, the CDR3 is TGTGCCAGCAGTGAAGGGCAGTTGAATGGCTACACCTTC.

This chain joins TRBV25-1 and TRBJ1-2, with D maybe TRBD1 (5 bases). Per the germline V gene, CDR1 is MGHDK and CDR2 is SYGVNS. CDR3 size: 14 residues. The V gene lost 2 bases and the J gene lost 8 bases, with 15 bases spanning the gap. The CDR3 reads CASSEQTGFGGYTF. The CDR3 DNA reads TGTGCCAGCAGTGAACAAACAGGCTTTGGAGGCTACACCTTC.

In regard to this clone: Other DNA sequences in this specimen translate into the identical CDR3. The CDR3 nucleotides are TGTGCCAGCAGTGAGCAGGGCTACTCTGGGGCCAACGTCCTGACTTTC. Protein: CASSEQGYSGANVLTF. The J gene is TRBJ2-6, the V gene TRBV2; possibly TRBD1 for D (5 bases). This CDR3 is built from 16 residues. Trimming left V 3 bases short and J 0 bases short, with 9 bases between. CDR1 is SNHLY and CDR2 is FYNNEI in the germline V gene.

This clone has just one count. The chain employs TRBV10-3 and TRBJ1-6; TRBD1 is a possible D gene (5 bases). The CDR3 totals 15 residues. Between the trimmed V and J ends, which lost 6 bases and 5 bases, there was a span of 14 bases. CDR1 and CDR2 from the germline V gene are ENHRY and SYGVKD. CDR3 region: CAISGRGQDNSPLHF. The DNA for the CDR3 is TGTGCCATCAGCGGGAGGGGTCAGGATAATTCACCCCTCCACTTT.

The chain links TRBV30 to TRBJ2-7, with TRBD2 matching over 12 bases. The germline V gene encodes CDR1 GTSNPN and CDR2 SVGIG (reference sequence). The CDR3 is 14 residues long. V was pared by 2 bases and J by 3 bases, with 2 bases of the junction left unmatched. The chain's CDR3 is CAWSKTSGSYEQYF. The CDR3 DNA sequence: TGTGCCTGGAGTAAGACTAGCGGGAGCTACGAGCAGTACTTC.

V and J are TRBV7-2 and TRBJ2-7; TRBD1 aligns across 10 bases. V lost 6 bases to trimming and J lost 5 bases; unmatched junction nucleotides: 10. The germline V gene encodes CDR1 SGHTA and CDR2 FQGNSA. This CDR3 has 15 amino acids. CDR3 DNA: TGTGCCAGCAGTAGCCGGGACAGGGGAGTCCACGAGCAGTACTTC. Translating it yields CASSSRDRGVHEQYF.

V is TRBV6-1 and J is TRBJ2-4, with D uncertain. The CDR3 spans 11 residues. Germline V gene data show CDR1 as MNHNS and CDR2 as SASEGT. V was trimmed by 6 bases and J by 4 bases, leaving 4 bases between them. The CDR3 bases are TGTGCCAGCAGCCATAAAAACATTCAGTACTTC. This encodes CASSHKNIQYF.

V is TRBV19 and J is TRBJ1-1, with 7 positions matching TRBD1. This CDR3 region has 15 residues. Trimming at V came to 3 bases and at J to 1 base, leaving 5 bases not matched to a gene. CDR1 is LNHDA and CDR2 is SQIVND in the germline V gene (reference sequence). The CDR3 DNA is TGTGCCAGTAGTATCGGGGGACAGCCGAACACTGAAGCTTTCTTT. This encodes CASSIGGQPNTEAFF. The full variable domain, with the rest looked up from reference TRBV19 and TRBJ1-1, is DGGITQSPKYLFRKEGQNVTLSCEQNLNHDAMYWYRQDPGQGLRLIYYSQIVNDFQKGDIAEGYSVSREKKESFPLTVTSAQKNPTAFYLCASSIGGQPNTEAFFGQGTRLTVV.

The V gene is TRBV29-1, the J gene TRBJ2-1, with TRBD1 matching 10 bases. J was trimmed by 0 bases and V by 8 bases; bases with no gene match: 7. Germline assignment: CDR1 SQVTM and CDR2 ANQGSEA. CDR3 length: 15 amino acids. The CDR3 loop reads CSSTTGGVSYNEQFF. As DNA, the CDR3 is TGCAGCTCGACGACAGGGGGCGTCTCCTACAATGAGCAGTTCTTC.

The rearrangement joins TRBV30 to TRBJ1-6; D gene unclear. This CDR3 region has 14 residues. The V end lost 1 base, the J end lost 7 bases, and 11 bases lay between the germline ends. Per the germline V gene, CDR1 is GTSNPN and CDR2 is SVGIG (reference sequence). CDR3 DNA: TGTGCCTGGAGTGGAATCTTGGGGAATTCACCCCTCCACTTT. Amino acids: CAWSGILGNSPLHF.

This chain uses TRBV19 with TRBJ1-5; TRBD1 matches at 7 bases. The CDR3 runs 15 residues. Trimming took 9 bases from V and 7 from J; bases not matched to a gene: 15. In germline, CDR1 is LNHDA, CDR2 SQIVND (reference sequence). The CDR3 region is CASNLIQGKKQPQHF. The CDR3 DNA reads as TGTGCCAGCAACCTTATACAGGGGAAGAAGCAGCCCCAGCATTTT.

The CDR3 protein is CASSRSTGPGANVLTF. CDR3 DNA: TGTGCCAGCAGCAGATCCACAGGGCCTGGGGCCAACGTCCTGACTTTC. The rearrangement joins TRBV7-2 to TRBJ2-6; D is possibly TRBD1 (6 bases). CDR1 and CDR2 (germline): SGHTA, FQGNSA. The CDR3 loop spans 16 amino acids. V gave up 5 bases and J gave up 2 bases, with 13 bases separating them.

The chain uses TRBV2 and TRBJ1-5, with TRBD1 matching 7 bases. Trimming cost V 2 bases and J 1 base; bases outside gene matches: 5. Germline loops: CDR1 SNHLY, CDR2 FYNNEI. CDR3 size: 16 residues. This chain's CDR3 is CASSERGLESNQPQHF. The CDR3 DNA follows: TGTGCCAGCAGTGAAAGGGGGCTGGAAAGCAATCAGCCCCAGCATTTT. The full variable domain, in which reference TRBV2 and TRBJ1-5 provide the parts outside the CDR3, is EPEVTQTPSHQVTQMGQEVILRCVPISNHLYFYWYRQILGQKVEFLVSFYNNEISEKSEIFDDQFSVERPDGSNFTLKIRSTKLEDSAMYFCASSERGLESNQPQHFGDGTRLSIL.

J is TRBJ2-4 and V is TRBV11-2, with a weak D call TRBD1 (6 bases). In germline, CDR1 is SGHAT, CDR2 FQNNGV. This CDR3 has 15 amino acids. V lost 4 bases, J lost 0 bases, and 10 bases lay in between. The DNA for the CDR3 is TGTGCCAGCAGCTCGTGGACAGTAGCCAAAAACATTCAGTACTTC. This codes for CASSSWTVAKNIQYF.